The 8 T cell receptor beta chains below were found in one sample sequenced in a study of spatial heterogeneity in lung cancer. Time point described: sample taken at primary tumor resection. The study sequenced unsorted whole RNA from tumor, nontumor lung or frozen PBMC. TCRdb re-derived calls from the 5' RACE reads in MiXCR, one entry per CDR3 protein. Of some 70,000 distinct CDR3 sequences listed, roughly 13% are singletons. The sample was PBMCs, taken at surgery. Every receptor here comes from a male donor with early-stage non-small cell lung cancer.

This clonotype has a handful of counts. The junction does not match germline at one end; this may be a read error. The CDR3 is CANSTGQTNQPQHF. CDR3 bases: TGTGCCAACAGTACCGGACAGACTAATCAGCCCCAGCATTTT. The gene calls are TRBV27 and TRBJ1-5; TRBD1 might be the D (6 bases). In germline, CDR1 is MNHEY, CDR2 SMNVEV (reference sequence). The CDR3 extends over 14 amino acids.

V and J are TRBV20-1 and TRBJ1-5, with D tentatively TRBD1 (5 bases). The CDR3 has 15 residues. The germline CDR1 and CDR2 sequences are DFQATT and SNEGSKA (reference sequence). Trimming left V 0 bases short and J 3 bases short, with 12 bases between. In nucleotides, the CDR3 is TGCAGTGCTAGAGATCAACGGGGCGACAATCAGCCCCAGCATTTT. This sequence encodes CSARDQRGDNQPQHF.

The CDR3 DNA reads as TGTGCCAGCGGGCAAATGAACACTGAAGCTTTCTTT. Protein sequence: CASGQMNTEAFF. This chain links TRBV3-1 with TRBJ1-1; D is unclear. Trimming pared 8 bases from V and 0 bases from J, leaving 7 bases between. CDR3 length equals 12 residues. Germline V gene sequence: CDR1 LGHDT, CDR2 YNNKEL (reference sequence).

Many counts were recorded for this clonotype. This rearrangement joins TRBV7-8 to TRBJ2-1, with a possible D match to TRBD2 (6 bases). Germline assignment: CDR1 SGHVS and CDR2 FQNEAQ. The CDR3 has 13 residues. The V end lost 9 bases, the J end lost 3 bases, and 12 bases lay between the germline ends. This CDR3 is CARSGEVYNEQFF. The CDR3 bases are TGTGCCAGGTCGGGAGAGGTCTACAATGAGCAGTTCTTC.

This clonotype has ten or more counts. V and J are TRBV20-1 and TRBJ2-1, with D uncertain. This CDR3 is built from 14 residues. V was pared by 3 bases and J by 0 bases, with 9 bases between. The germline CDR1 and CDR2 sequences are DFQATT and SNEGSKA (reference sequence). CDR3 region: CSARTADSYNEQFF. CDR3 nucleotide sequence: TGCAGTGCTAGGACGGCGGACTCCTACAATGAGCAGTTCTTC.

This chain links TRBV6-2 or TRBV6-3 with TRBJ2-2, with a tentative D call TRBD2 (5 bases). Trimming shortened V by 6 bases and J by 7 bases, and 18 bases separated the two germline ends. Germline lookup yields CDR1 MNHEY and CDR2 SVGEGT. This CDR3 has 15 residues. CDR3 region: CASSDPEPEGGELFF. CDR3 in DNA: TGTGCCAGCAGCGATCCTGAGCCTGAGGGCGGGGAGCTGTTTTTT.

This clonotype was recorded a few times. This chain joins TRBV2 and TRBJ1-2; D gene ambiguous. The CDR3 totals 12 residues. The V gene's germline CDR1 is SNHLY and CDR2 FYNNEI. The germline V and J ends were trimmed by 2 bases and 5 bases, with 6 bases remaining between them. CDR3 bases: TGTGCCAGCAGTGAACAGCAGTATGGCTACACCTTC. Translating gives CASSEQQYGYTF.

In nucleotides, the CDR3 is TGTGCCAGCATTCGGGTGGCTCGTAGCAATCAGCCCCAGCATTTT. This translates into CASIRVARSNQPQHF. The chain uses TRBV6-1 and TRBJ1-5; D remains unclear. Germline CDR1 MNHNS, CDR2 SASEGT. Trimming shortened V by 7 bases and J by 0 bases, and 13 bases separated the two germline ends. The CDR3 totals 15 residues.